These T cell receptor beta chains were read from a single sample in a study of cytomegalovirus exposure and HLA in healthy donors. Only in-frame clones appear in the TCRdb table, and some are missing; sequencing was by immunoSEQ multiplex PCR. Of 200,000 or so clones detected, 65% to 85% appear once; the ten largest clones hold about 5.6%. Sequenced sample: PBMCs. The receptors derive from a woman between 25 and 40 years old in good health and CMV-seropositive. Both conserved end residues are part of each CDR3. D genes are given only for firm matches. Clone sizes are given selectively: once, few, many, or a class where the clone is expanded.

CDR3 protein: CASSLTPLVEQYF; CDR3 DNA: TGTGCCAGCAGTTTGACACCGTTGGTCGAGCAGTACTTC; clone size: once; D gene: .; V gene: TRBV27; J gene: TRBJ2-7
CDR3 protein: CASSQKGSGSGYF; CDR3 DNA: TGTGCCAGCAGCCAAAAGGGGAGCGGGAGTGGGTACTTC; clone size: .; D gene: TRBD2; V gene: TRBV11-2; J gene: TRBJ2-7
CDR3 protein: CASSVGQWDEQYF; CDR3 DNA: TGTGCCAGCAGTGTGGGACAGTGGGACGAGCAGTACTTC; clone size: .; D gene: TRBD1; V gene: TRBV6-5; J gene: TRBJ2-7
CDR3 protein: CASSRANTEAFF; CDR3 DNA: TGTGCCAGCAGCCGAGCTAACACTGAAGCTTTCTTT; clone size: .; D gene: .; V gene: TRBV11-3; J gene: TRBJ1-1
CDR3 protein: CASSRERFSLYNEQFF; CDR3 DNA: TGTGCCAGCAGCCGGGAGAGATTCTCCTTATACAATGAGCAGTTCTTC; clone size: .; D gene: .; V gene: TRBV5-6; J gene: TRBJ2-1
CDR3 protein: CASSRRVQETQYF; CDR3 DNA: TGTGCCAGCAGCCGACGGGTCCAAGAGACCCAGTACTTC; clone size: once; D gene: .; V gene: TRBV27; J gene: TRBJ2-5
CDR3 protein: CASGDPGELFF; CDR3 DNA: TGTGCCAGCGGAGATCCCGGGGAGCTGTTTTTT; clone size: few; D gene: .; V gene: TRBV18; J gene: TRBJ2-2
CDR3 protein: CASRRGQANTEAFF; CDR3 DNA: TGCGCCAGCAGGAGGGGACAGGCGAACACTGAAGCTTTCTTT; clone size: .; D gene: TRBD1; V gene: TRBV5-1; J gene: TRBJ1-1
CDR3 protein: CASSLGPPQGARGDTQYF; CDR3 DNA: TGTGCCAGCAGTTTAGGGCCTCCTCAGGGGGCGAGGGGGGATACGCAGTATTTT; clone size: .; D gene: TRBD1; V gene: TRBV28; J gene: TRBJ2-3
CDR3 protein: CASSEGAGSGNTIYF; CDR3 DNA: TGTGCCAGCAGTGAAGGGGCAGGCTCTGGAAACACCATATATTTT; clone size: .; D gene: .; V gene: TRBV2; J gene: TRBJ1-3
CDR3 protein: CASSLGGGDNEQFF; CDR3 DNA: TGTGCCAGCAGCTTAGGAGGGGGTGACAATGAGCAGTTCTTC; clone size: .; D gene: .; V gene: TRBV11-2; J gene: TRBJ2-1
CDR3 protein: CASSLDNYEQYF; CDR3 DNA: TGTGCCAGCAGCTTGGACAACTACGAGCAGTACTTC; clone size: few; D gene: .; V gene: TRBV5-4; J gene: TRBJ2-7